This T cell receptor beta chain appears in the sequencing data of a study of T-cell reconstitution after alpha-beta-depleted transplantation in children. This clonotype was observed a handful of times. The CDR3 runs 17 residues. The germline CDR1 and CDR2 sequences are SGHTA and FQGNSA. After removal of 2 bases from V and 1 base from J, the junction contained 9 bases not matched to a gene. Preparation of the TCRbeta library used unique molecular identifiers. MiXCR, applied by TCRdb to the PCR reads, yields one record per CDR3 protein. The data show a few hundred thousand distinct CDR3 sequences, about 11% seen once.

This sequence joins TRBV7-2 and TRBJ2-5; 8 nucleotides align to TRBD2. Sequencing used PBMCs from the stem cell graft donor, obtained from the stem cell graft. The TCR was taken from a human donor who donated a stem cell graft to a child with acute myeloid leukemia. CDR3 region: CASSLRRSGGTQETQYF. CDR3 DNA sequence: TGTGCCAGCAGCTTACGACGGAGCGGGGGTACCCAAGAGACCCAGTACTTC. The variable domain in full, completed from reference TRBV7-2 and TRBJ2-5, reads GAGVSQSPSNKVTEKGKDVELRCDPISGHTALYWYRQSLGQGLEFLIYFQGNSAPDKSGLPSDRFSAERTGGSVSTLTIQRTQQEDSAVYLCASSLRRSGGTQETQYFGPGTRLLVL.